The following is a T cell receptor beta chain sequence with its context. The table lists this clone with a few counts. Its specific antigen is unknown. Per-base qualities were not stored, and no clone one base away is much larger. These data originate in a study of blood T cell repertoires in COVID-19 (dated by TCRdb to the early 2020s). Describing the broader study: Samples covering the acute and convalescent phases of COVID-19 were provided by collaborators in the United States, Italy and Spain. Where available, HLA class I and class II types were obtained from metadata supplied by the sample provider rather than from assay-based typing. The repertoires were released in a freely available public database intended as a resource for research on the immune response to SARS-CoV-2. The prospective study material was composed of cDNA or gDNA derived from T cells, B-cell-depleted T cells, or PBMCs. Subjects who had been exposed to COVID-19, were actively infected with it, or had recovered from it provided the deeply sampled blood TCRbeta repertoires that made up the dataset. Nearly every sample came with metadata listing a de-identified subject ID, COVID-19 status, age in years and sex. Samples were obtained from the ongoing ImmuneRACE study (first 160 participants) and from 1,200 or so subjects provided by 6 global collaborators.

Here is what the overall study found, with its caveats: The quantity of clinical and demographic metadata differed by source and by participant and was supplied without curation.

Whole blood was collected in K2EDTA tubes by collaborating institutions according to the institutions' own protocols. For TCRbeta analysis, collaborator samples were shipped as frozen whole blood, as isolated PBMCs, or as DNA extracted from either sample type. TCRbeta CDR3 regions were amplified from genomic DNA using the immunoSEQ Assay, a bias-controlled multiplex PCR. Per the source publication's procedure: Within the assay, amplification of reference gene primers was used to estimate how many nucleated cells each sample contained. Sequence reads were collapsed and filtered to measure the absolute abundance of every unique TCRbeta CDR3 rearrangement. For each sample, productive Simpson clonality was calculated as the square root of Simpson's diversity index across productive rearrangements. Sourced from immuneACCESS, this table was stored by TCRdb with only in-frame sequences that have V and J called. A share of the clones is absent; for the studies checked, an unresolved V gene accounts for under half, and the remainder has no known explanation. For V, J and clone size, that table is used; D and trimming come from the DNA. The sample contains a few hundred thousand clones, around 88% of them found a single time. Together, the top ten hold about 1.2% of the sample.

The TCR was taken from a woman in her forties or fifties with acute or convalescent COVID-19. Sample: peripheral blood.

The CDR3 here reads CASSQDPLTGNSNQPQHF. The bases are TGTGCCAGCAGCCAAGATCCGTTGACAGGGAATAGCAATCAGCCCCAGCATTTT. Recombination connected TRBV4-2 to TRBJ1-5; the junction holds 7 bases that match TRBD1. The CDR3 covers 18 residues, taking in both the cysteine and the phenylalanine. The only DNA kept is the CDR3, 54 bases in frame from the first base. Clipping removes 0 bases from V and 0 bases from J, with 8 as the unmatched junction base count. Sequences LGHNA (CDR1) and YNFKEQ (CDR2) are obtained from the germline V gene.